This T cell receptor beta chain was captured in a study of human T cells and chemical hapten exposure. As for the study in general: Patients got weekly scalp diphenylcyclopropenone doses over the approximately 25-week study. Patches that contained 0.01% DPC were applied to the upper back and read at 6 days. Study findings and constraints: Patch test score was positively correlated with the counts of PT1 expanded TCRs.

The time point: pre-sensitization, week 0. Noted treatment: therapeutic diphenylcyclopropenone sensitization with weekly scalp DPC. In the original analysis: TCR counts had a median of about 100,000 per sample and spanned about 20,000 to 750,000. TCRdb re-analysed the RACE reads in MiXCR, keeping a single row per CDR3 protein. These V and J calls rely on TCRdb rather than the paper's analysis. The sample has about 260,000 distinct CDR3 sequences; roughly 8.9% are singletons. This clonotype has a handful of counts. Its target is unknown. The sequencing here drew on whole blood, taken in connection with sensitization to the hapten diphenylcyclopropenone (DPC). This receptor was taken from a woman between 40 and 55 years old with alopecia areata. Some clones in this sample may be carry-over from other donors' samples.

This chain's CDR3 is CSATRDRGALEQYF. The CDR3 region has the DNA TGCAGTGCTACCCGGGACAGGGGTGCCCTCGAGCAGTACTTC. V and J are TRBV20-1 and TRBJ2-7; TRBD1 matches 10 bases. CDR1 and CDR2 (germline): DFQATT, SNEGSKA (reference sequence). Unmatched junction bases numbered 9, after V lost 4 bases and J lost 6 bases. The CDR3 contains 14 residues.